The 16 T cell receptor beta chains in this list originate from one sample, sequenced in a study of T cell responses to AZD1222 COVID-19 vaccine. TCRdb's copy holds only in-frame clones and misses some; the assay was immunoSEQ multiplex PCR. The sample yields 90,000 to 150,000 clones, about 85% seen once. The sequences come from peripheral blood, collected on day 0 of AZD1222 vaccination. The source of these receptors is an adult in good health.

The chain combines TRBV12-3 or TRBV12-4 with TRBJ1-3; unclear D gene. This CDR3 comprises 12 residues. V gave up 6 bases and J gave up 0 bases, with 3 bases separating them. In DNA form, the CDR3 reads TGTGCCAGCAGCGGCTCTGGAAACACCATATATTTT. Amino acid sequence: CASSGSGNTIYF.

V and J are TRBV9 and TRBJ1-5; unclear D gene. V was pared by 3 bases and J by 7 bases, with 11 bases between. Germline CDR1 and CDR2: SGDLS and YYNGEE. This CDR3 spans 13 amino acids. CDR3 DNA sequence: TGTGCCAGCAGCGAAAGGATAGACCAGCCCCAGCATTTT. As protein: CASSERIDQPQHF.

J is TRBJ1-1 and V is TRBV7-8; D is uncertain. CDR1 and CDR2 (germline): SGHVS, FQNEAQ. The CDR3 has 13 residues. Trimming removed 5 bases at V and 4 bases at J, with 11 bases between. The CDR3 DNA reads as TGTGCCAGCAGCCGAGGACTAGCCACTGAAGCTTTCTTT. Protein: CASSRGLATEAFF. The whole variable domain, remainder taken from reference TRBV7-8 and TRBJ1-1, is GAGVSQSPRYKVAKRGQDVALRCDPISGHVSLFWYQQALGQGPEFLTYFQNEAQLDKSGLPSDRFFAERPEGSVSTLKIQRTQQEDSAVYLCASSRGLATEAFFGQGTRLTVV.

The V call is TRBV30, the J call TRBJ1-6; D is unclear. V lost 0 bases to trimming and J lost 2 bases, with 11 bases between them. The germline CDR1 and CDR2 sequences are GTSNPN and SVGIG (reference sequence). The CDR3 is 16 amino acids. CDR3 in DNA: TGTGCCTGGAGTGTGTCGGAAAGTACCTATAATTCACCCCTCCACTTT. The encoded protein is CAWSVSESTYNSPLHF. Full variable domain (outside the CDR3, taken from reference TRBV30 and TRBJ1-6): SQTIHQWPATLVQPVGSPLSLECTVEGTSNPNLYWYRQAAGRGLQLLFYSVGIGQISSEVPQNLSASRPQDRQFILSSKKLLLSDSGFYLCAWSVSESTYNSPLHFGNGTRLTVT.

The rearrangement joins TRBV11-3 to TRBJ1-5, with no clear D. Trimming took off 2 bases at V and 7 bases at J, with 3 bases between the two ends. Germline values: CDR1 SGHNT, CDR2 YENEEA. The CDR3 sequence is 11 residues long. The CDR3 reads CASSLKQPQHF. The CDR3 nucleotides are TGTGCCAGCAGCTTAAAACAGCCCCAGCATTTT.

V is TRBV24-1 and J is TRBJ2-6; perhaps D is TRBD1 or TRBD2 (6 bases each). V lost 9 bases and J 1 base, leaving 21 bases between the germline ends. This CDR3 has 18 amino acids. Per germline, CDR1 KGHDR and CDR2 SFDVKD. Here the CDR3 reads CATSDSRDTVSGANVLTF. The CDR3 coding sequence is TGTGCCACCTCGGACTCGCGGGACACCGTATCTGGGGCCAACGTCCTGACTTTC.

Concerning this clone: The same CDR3 can be traced to other DNA sequences in this sample. The CDR3 sequence is CASSSPPDEQFF. The CDR3 DNA is TGTGCCAGCAGCTCCCCCCCAGATGAGCAGTTCTTC. The V call is TRBV11-2, the J call TRBJ2-1; D is undetermined. The CDR3 spans 12 residues. Between the trimmed V and J ends, which lost 4 bases and 8 bases, there was a span of 9 bases. Germline-derived CDR1 and CDR2 are SGHAT and FQNNGV.

The rearrangement joins TRBV5-5 to TRBJ2-7; D not certain. Trimming took off 5 bases at V and 5 bases at J, with 17 bases between the two ends. The CDR3 sequence is 14 residues long. Germline values: CDR1 SGHKS, CDR2 YYEKEE (reference sequence). For the CDR3, the DNA is TGTGCCAGCAGTCCCCGTTATGGGTGGAACGAGCAGTACTTC. Translation gives CASSPRYGWNEQYF.

The chain carries TRBV27 and TRBJ1-2, with a possible D match to TRBD1 (5 bases). CDR1 MNHEY and CDR2 SMNVEV come from the germline V gene (reference sequence). V was clipped by 5 bases and J by 0 bases, with 13 bases between them. The CDR3 has 15 residues. The CDR3 DNA follows: TGTGCCAGCAGTCCTTCGACAGCTTCTAACTATGGCTACACCTTC. This translates into CASSPSTASNYGYTF.

The rearrangement joins TRBV5-6 to TRBJ2-7, with 10 nucleotides matching TRBD1. Trimming at V came to 0 bases and at J to 4 bases, leaving 4 bases not matched to a gene. Germline loops: CDR1 SGHDT, CDR2 YYEEEE. CDR3 length: 15 residues. CDR3 coding DNA: TGTGCCAGCAGCTTGGGACAGGGGGCGGCGTACGAGCAGTACTTC. It encodes CASSLGQGAAYEQYF.

The J gene is TRBJ1-5, the V gene TRBV6-6; D unclear. The CDR3 is 13 amino acids. The germline V gene has CDR1 MNHNY and CDR2 SVGAGI (reference sequence). V was clipped by 11 bases and J by 9 bases, with 20 bases between them. CDR3 nucleotide sequence: TGTGCCGCCTCAGACACCGACGTTCGGCCCCAGCATTTT. Protein: CAASDTDVRPQHF.

The rearrangement links TRBV7-2 to TRBJ2-1; no reliable D call. The length of the CDR3 is 13 residues. Germline CDR1 reads SGHTA; CDR2 reads FQGNSA. Deletions cut 2 bases from V and 6 bases from J, with 8 bases between. The CDR3 here is CASSLLGINEQFF. The CDR3 DNA is TGTGCCAGCAGCTTACTGGGGATCAATGAGCAGTTCTTC.

The chain links TRBV6-4 to TRBJ1-1; 7 bases match TRBD1. The CDR3 has 14 residues. Germline CDR1 is MRHNA and CDR2 is SNTAGT. J lost 0 bases, V lost 5 bases, and 3 bases had no gene match. The CDR3 region has the DNA TGTGCCAGCAGTCAGACAGGGCTGAACACTGAAGCTTTCTTT. Translating gives CASSQTGLNTEAFF.

This clone has only one observation. V gene TRBV3-1 (or the pseudogene TRBV3-2) combines with J gene TRBJ2-7; D is unresolved. From germline, CDR1 is LGHDT and CDR2 YNNKEL (reference sequence). The CDR3 covers 15 residues. Trimming removed 3 bases at V and 2 bases at J, with 14 bases between. For the CDR3, the DNA is TGTGCCAGCAGCCATGAGGACCGCAGTCCCTACGAGCAGTACTTC. It encodes CASSHEDRSPYEQYF.

The chain links TRBV24-1 to TRBJ2-5; D assignment may be TRBD1 or TRBD2 (6 bases each). CDR3 length equals 13 residues. Germline CDR1 is KGHDR and CDR2 is SFDVKD. Trimming stripped 9 bases from V and 4 bases from J, with 14 bases between. The DNA of the CDR3 is TGTGCCACCGGGGGGCCGTTCGGAGAGACCCAGTACTTC. The encoded protein is CATGGPFGETQYF.

The chain combines TRBV3-1 (or the pseudogene TRBV3-2) with TRBJ2-7; D perhaps matches TRBD2 (5 bases). From germline, CDR1 is LGHDT and CDR2 YNNKEL (reference sequence). Trimming stripped 5 bases from V and 2 bases from J, with 13 bases between. The CDR3 is 14 amino acids. The CDR3 coding sequence is TGTGCCAGCAGCAAGCGGACCTCTGCCTACGAGCAGTACTTC. It specifies CASSKRTSAYEQYF.